The clone carrying this TCR beta chain has just a few counts. Its antigen is undetermined. The junction and the germline gene differ at one end; a read error may be behind it. This entry comes from a study of human T cells and chemical hapten exposure. Study-wide context: Skin of the upper inner arm, about 2 cm by about 2 cm, received 2% DPC for sensitization.

From the RACE reads, TCRdb called clonotypes with MiXCR, one entry per CDR3 protein. Of a few hundred thousand distinct CDR3 sequences listed, around 7% were seen once; the top ten hold 1.2%. CDR1 and CDR2 from the germline V gene are SGHAT and FQNNGV. CDR3 length: 13 residues. Noted time point: pre-sensitization, week 0. As to treatment: therapeutic diphenylcyclopropenone sensitization with weekly scalp DPC. Broader study findings: There was alopecia in the donors, so their immune response may differ from that of healthy people. The study found expanded TCRs formed significantly more large CDR3 similarity clusters than controls.

The rearrangement uses TRBV11-2 and TRBJ1-1; D might be TRBD1 (5 bases). The TCR was taken from a man aged 18 to 35 with alopecia areata. Some clones in this sample may be carry-over from other donors' samples. The sequenced sample was whole blood, obtained in connection with sensitization to the hapten diphenylcyclopropenone (DPC). Written as DNA, the CDR3 is TGTGTCAGCAGCTTCCGGGACGACACTGAAGCTTTCTTT. This translates into CVSSFRDDTEAFF.